A single sample is the source of the 5 T cell receptor beta chains below, sequenced in a study of read filtering for tumor transcriptome and immune sequencing. This library used roughly 400 ng RNA and molecular barcoded adaptors spanning alpha/delta and beta/gamma chains. MiXCR, run by TCRdb on the reads, gives a single entry per CDR3 protein. Of about 93,000 distinct CDR3 sequences in the sample, around a fifth were seen once. The material sequenced was a population of CD138-negative cells sorted from bone marrow. These receptors originate from a donor over 35 with multiple myeloma.

This clonotype was picked up a small number of times. This may be a read error, as it is one base from a much larger clone. This chain links TRBV6-5 with TRBJ1-1; the D is unclear. The V gene's germline CDR1 is MNHEY and CDR2 SVGAGI. The CDR3 consists of 11 residues. The CDR3 here is CAGSYSGASVF. The CDR3 region has the DNA TGTGCCGGCAGTTACTCGGGAGCCTCTGTGTTT.

The chain uses TRBV6-1 and TRBJ1-2; D might be TRBD1 (5 bases). V lost 6 bases and J 2 bases, leaving 10 bases between the germline ends. The CDR3 is 13 residues long. The germline V gene has CDR1 MNHNS and CDR2 SASEGT. CDR3 sequence: CASSADRNYGYTF. CDR3 DNA sequence: TGTGCCAGCAGCGCTGACAGAAACTATGGCTACACCTTC.

This clonotype has at least ten counts. The J gene is TRBJ2-2, the V gene TRBV5-1; TRBD2 aligns across 8 bases. Germline CDR1 reads SGHRS; CDR2 reads YFSETQ. The CDR3 runs to 14 residues. V trimming: 3 bases; J trimming: 5 bases; junction bases outside the gene matches: 3. In DNA form, the CDR3 reads TGCGCCAGCAGCTGGGGACTAGAAACCGGGGAGCTGTTTTTT. This translates into CASSWGLETGELFF. The full variable domain, rest sourced from reference TRBV5-1 and TRBJ2-2, is KAGVTQTPRYLIKTRGQQVTLSCSPISGHRSVSWYQQTPGQGLQFLFEYFSETQRNKGNFPGRFSGRQFSNSRSEMNVSTLELGDSALYLCASSWGLETGELFFGEGSRLTVL.

This clonotype was counted at least ten times. The chain employs TRBV29-1 and TRBJ2-1, with TRBD1 as a possible D gene (5 bases). In germline, CDR1 is SQVTM, CDR2 ANQGSEA. The CDR3 spans 15 residues. V dropped 7 bases and J dropped 2 bases, with 18 bases sitting between them. CDR3 DNA: TGCAGCGCCCGTCCCAGGGCTGAGGCCTACAATGAGCAGTTCTTC. This codes for CSARPRAEAYNEQFF.

This clonotype showed up many times. V usage is TRBV4-1 and J usage is TRBJ2-1; D is perhaps TRBD1 or TRBD2 (5 bases each). V lost 6 bases, J lost 5 bases, and 14 bases lay in between. This CDR3 contains 14 residues. Germline V gene data show CDR1 as MGHRA and CDR2 as YSYEKL. The CDR3 DNA sequence: TGCGCCAGCAGAGAACAGGACTGGCACAATGAGCAGTTCTTC. Translating it yields CASREQDWHNEQFF.